The 19 T cell receptor beta chains below come from one sample, sequenced in a study of blood T cell repertoires in COVID-19. Measured with immunoSEQ multiplex PCR; TCRdb has only the in-frame clones, and not every one. The profile shows 150,000 to 200,000 clones, approximately 84% of them singletons. Sequenced input: PBMCs or T cells enriched from blood (not recorded which). These receptors all come from a middle-aged man who had recovered from COVID-19.

The chain links TRBV6-5 to TRBJ2-4, with a tentative D call TRBD2 (6 bases). This CDR3 has 11 residues. Germline V gene sequence: CDR1 MNHEY, CDR2 SVGAGI. V was clipped by 8 bases and J by 6 bases, with 8 bases between them. In DNA, the CDR3 is TGTGCCAGCGCGGGACCAAACATTCAGTACTTC. Translation gives CASAGPNIQYF.

This chain links TRBV2 with TRBJ2-5; D may be TRBD1 (6 bases). Trimming took off 2 bases at V and 7 bases at J, with 17 bases between the two ends. Germline V gene data show CDR1 as SNHLY and CDR2 as FYNNEI. The CDR3 has 15 residues. The CDR3 protein is CASSELTGNEGTQYF. CDR3 in DNA: TGTGCCAGCAGTGAACTAACAGGGAACGAAGGGACCCAGTACTTC.

V and J are TRBV4-2 and TRBJ1-5, with D possibly being TRBD1 (5 bases). This CDR3 has 15 residues. V was clipped by 0 bases and J by 5 bases, with 11 bases between them. Germline CDR1 reads LGHNA; CDR2 reads YNFKEQ. The CDR3 DNA reads as TGTGCCAGCAGCCAAGATGCAGGGAGGTATCAGCCCCAGCATTTT. Translation gives CASSQDAGRYQPQHF.

The chain links TRBV9 to TRBJ1-3; D gene ambiguous. The germline V gene encodes CDR1 SGDLS and CDR2 YYNGEE. V was shortened by 3 bases and J by 0 bases, with 16 bases between the two germline ends. The CDR3 contains 17 residues. The CDR3 DNA reads TGTGCCAGCAGCGCTTCCCCCGCGGGGAGCTCTGGAAACACCATATATTTT. Translating gives CASSASPAGSSGNTIYF. Combining the CDR3 with reference TRBV9 and TRBJ1-3 gives the whole variable domain DSGVTQTPKHLITATGQRVTLRCSPRSGDLSVYWYQQSLDQGLQFLIQYYNGEERAKGNILERFSAQQFPDLHSELNLSSLELGDSALYFCASSASPAGSSGNTIYFGEGSWLTVV.

This clone was observed a few times. This chain joins TRBV25-1 and TRBJ1-3; D is perhaps TRBD1 (5 bases). Trimming cost V 3 bases and J 0 bases, with 12 bases left between them. Germline CDR1 reads MGHDK; CDR2 reads SYGVNS. The CDR3 length is 16 residues. The CDR3 DNA reads as TGTGCCAGCAGTGATCGGGGGGACTACTCTGGAAACACCATATATTTT. This sequence encodes CASSDRGDYSGNTIYF.

V is TRBV28 and J is TRBJ1-2; 7 nucleotides agree with TRBD1. Trimming at V came to 6 bases and at J to 2 bases, leaving 6 bases not matched to a gene. This CDR3 has 14 residues. The germline V gene has CDR1 MDHEN and CDR2 SYDVKM. The CDR3 nucleotides are TGTGCCAGCAGAAGGGGGCGGCGGAACTATGGCTACACCTTC. It yields the protein CASRRGRRNYGYTF.

The CDR3: CASREAPNTGELFF. CDR3 sequence (DNA): TGTGCCAGCAGGGAGGCGCCGAACACCGGGGAGCTGTTTTTT. This chain connects TRBV2 to TRBJ2-2; a possible D gene is TRBD2 (5 bases). In germline, CDR1 is SNHLY, CDR2 FYNNEI. V lost 6 bases and J lost 0, with 8 bases in between. The CDR3 spans 14 residues.

This chain connects TRBV5-4 to TRBJ2-3; 9 bases are shared with TRBD2. The CDR3 totals 17 residues. V lost 2 bases and J lost 2; bases outside the gene matches: 9. CDR1 and CDR2 (germline): SGHNT, YYREEE (reference sequence). The CDR3 loop is CASSFPLAGGSTDTQYF. CDR3 coding DNA: TGTGCCAGCAGCTTCCCCCTGGCGGGGGGGTCCACAGATACGCAGTATTTT.

This clone was seen a single time. CDR3 in amino acids: CASSLEMGQGNYGYTF. Written as DNA, the CDR3 is TGTGCCAGCAGCTTAGAAATGGGACAGGGTAACTATGGCTACACCTTC. The chain recombines TRBV7-6 with TRBJ1-2; 9 bases map to TRBD1. Germline lookup yields CDR1 SGHVS and CDR2 FNYEAQ. V lost 1 base, J lost 1 base, and 4 bases stayed unmatched. The CDR3 has 16 residues.

The chain combines TRBV12-3 or TRBV12-4 with TRBJ2-2; D remains ambiguous. Deletions cut 3 bases from V and 7 bases from J, with 6 bases between. The CDR3 consists of 12 residues. The CDR3 nucleotides read TGTGCCAGCAGTTTCGGTTACGGGGAGCTGTTTTTT. This translates into CASSFGYGELFF.

This rearrangement joins TRBV20-1 to TRBJ2-1; D is uncertain. This CDR3 contains 11 residues. The V end was cut by 2 bases, the J end by 9 bases, with 8 bases between. The germline CDR1 and CDR2 sequences are DFQATT and SNEGSKA (reference sequence). The CDR3 is CSARPVIEQFF. The DNA of the CDR3 is TGCAGTGCTAGACCGGTTATTGAGCAGTTCTTC.

This sequence joins TRBV3-1 (or the pseudogene TRBV3-2) and TRBJ2-2; D remains unclear. CDR3 length: 13 residues. The germline V gene encodes CDR1 LGHDT and CDR2 YNNKEL (reference sequence). Between the trimmed V and J ends, which lost 2 bases and 2 bases, there was a span of 3 bases. CDR3 region: CASSQPNTGELFF. The CDR3 region has the DNA TGTGCCAGCAGCCAACCTAACACCGGGGAGCTGTTTTTT.

This clone has a single count. The J gene is TRBJ1-3, the V gene TRBV10-3, with D perhaps TRBD1 (6 bases). V lost 2 bases, J lost 3 bases, and 11 bases lay in between. This CDR3 has 15 amino acids. Germline CDR1 and CDR2: ENHRY and SYGVKD. CDR3 nucleotide sequence: TGTGCCATCAGTGAGGGCGGGGGCGTTGGAAACACCATATATTTT. Its translation is CAISEGGGVGNTIYF.

This chain links TRBV7-3 with TRBJ2-1; 7 nucleotides line up with TRBD2. CDR1 SGHTA and CDR2 FQGTGA come from the germline V gene. The CDR3 runs 13 residues. The V gene end was trimmed by 10 bases and the J gene end by 7 bases; junction bases not matched to a gene: 10. The CDR3 region has the DNA TGTGCCACCGCACGGGGGAGGGGTAATGAGCAGTTCTTC. It is translated as CATARGRGNEQFF. The full variable domain, in which reference TRBV7-3 and TRBJ2-1 provide the parts outside the CDR3, is GAGVSQTPSNKVTEKGKYVELRCDPISGHTALYWYRQSLGQGPEFLIYFQGTGAADDSGLPNDRFFAVRPEGSVSTLKIQRTERGDSAVYLCATARGRGNEQFFGPGTRLTVL.

The chain joins TRBV5-6 to TRBJ1-2; no reliable D call. Germline V gene sequence: CDR1 SGHDT, CDR2 YYEEEE. This CDR3 has 12 amino acids. Deletions cut 1 base from V and 13 bases from J, with 14 bases between. CDR3: CASSLLGSLLTF. The CDR3 region has the DNA TGTGCCAGCAGCTTGTTGGGCAGCCTCCTCACCTTC.

The V and J genes are TRBV30 and TRBJ2-7, with 8 positions matching TRBD1. Trimming cost V 4 bases and J 3 bases; bases outside gene matches: 2. CDR1 GTSNPN and CDR2 SVGIG come from the germline V gene (reference sequence). The CDR3 has 12 amino acids. CDR3 amino acids: CAWTGQGYEQYF. Here the CDR3 DNA reads TGTGCCTGGACCGGACAGGGCTACGAGCAGTACTTC.

This clone has just one count. The chain is built from TRBV4-2 and TRBJ2-5, with D tentatively TRBD2 (6 bases). V was cut by 4 bases and J by 0 bases, with 15 bases left in between. Germline V lookup: CDR1 LGHNA, CDR2 YNFKEQ. This CDR3 is 16 amino acids long. CDR3: CASSLLIGGNQETQYF. As DNA, the CDR3 is TGTGCCAGCAGCCTACTTATCGGCGGGAACCAAGAGACCCAGTACTTC.

This clone was counted only a few times. The CDR3 sequence is CASSQEVGDFTYNEQFF. The CDR3 DNA reads TGTGCCAGCAGCCAGGAGGTCGGGGACTTCACCTACAATGAGCAGTTCTTC. The chain has TRBV4-2 and TRBJ2-1; a weak D match, TRBD2 (6 bases). V lost 3 bases and J lost 2, with 17 bases in between. CDR3 size: 17 residues. In germline, CDR1 is LGHNA, CDR2 YNFKEQ.

This clone has a single count. V and J are TRBV18 and TRBJ1-1; 7 nucleotides agree with TRBD1. Trimming removed 5 bases from V and 4 bases from J; junction bases left unmatched: 10. The V gene's germline CDR1 is KGHSH and CDR2 LQKENI. This CDR3 comprises 15 residues. This CDR3 is CASSTSRGGGTEAFF. CDR3 sequence (DNA): TGTGCCAGCTCAACGTCTCGAGGGGGCGGCACTGAAGCTTTCTTT.